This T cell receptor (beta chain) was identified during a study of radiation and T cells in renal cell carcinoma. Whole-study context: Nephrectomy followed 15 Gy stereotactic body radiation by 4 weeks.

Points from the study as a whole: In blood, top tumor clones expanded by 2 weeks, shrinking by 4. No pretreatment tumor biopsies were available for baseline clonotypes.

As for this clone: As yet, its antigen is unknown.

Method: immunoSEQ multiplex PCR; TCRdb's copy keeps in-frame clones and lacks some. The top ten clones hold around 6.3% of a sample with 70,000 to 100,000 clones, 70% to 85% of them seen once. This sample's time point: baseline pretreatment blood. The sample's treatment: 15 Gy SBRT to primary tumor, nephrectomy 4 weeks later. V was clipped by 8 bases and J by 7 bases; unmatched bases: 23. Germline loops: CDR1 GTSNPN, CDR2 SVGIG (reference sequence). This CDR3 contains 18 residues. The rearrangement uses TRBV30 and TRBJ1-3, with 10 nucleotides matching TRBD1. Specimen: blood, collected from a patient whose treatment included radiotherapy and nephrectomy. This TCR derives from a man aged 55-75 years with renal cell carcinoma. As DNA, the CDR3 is TGTGCCGGGGACCGACAGGGGGCATTAAATCGGGAAGGGAACACCATATATTTT. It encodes CAGDRQGALNREGNTIYF.